This record concerns one TCR beta chain sequence. Antigen unknown. Germline V lookup: CDR1 SGHTA, CDR2 FQGTGA. With 2 bases clipped from V and 5 bases from J, the junction kept 6 bases outside the gene matches. The CDR3 has 17 residues. Each patient's relapse followed autologous stem cell transplantation, and brentuximab vedotin exposure varied. This record comes from a study of PD-1 blockade in classical Hodgkin lymphoma. Study results and caveats: Patients with a complete response exhibited baseline diversity comparable to newly diagnosed patients.

The table came from immunoSEQ multiplex PCR; TCRdb's copy has only in-frame clones and leaves some out. Of 20,000 to 30,000 clones in the sample, around 86% were seen once. The TCR was taken from a human donor with classical Hodgkin lymphoma. The sample here was peripheral blood mononuclear cells (PBMCs), taken before the second cycle of nivolumab. The V call is TRBV7-3, the J call TRBJ2-2; 12 bases are a match to TRBD2. The CDR3 sequence is CASSLFPGLAGTGELFF. CDR3 DNA: TGTGCCAGCAGCTTATTCCCTGGACTAGCGGGGACCGGGGAGCTGTTTTTT. The whole variable domain, remainder taken from reference TRBV7-3 and TRBJ2-2, is GAGVSQTPSNKVTEKGKYVELRCDPISGHTALYWYRQSLGQGPEFLIYFQGTGAADDSGLPNDRFFAVRPEGSVSTLKIQRTERGDSAVYLCASSLFPGLAGTGELFFGEGSRLTVL.